Each of the 18 T cell receptor beta chains below was sequenced from the same sample in a study of blood T cell repertoires in COVID-19. Clones were sequenced by immunoSEQ multiplex PCR, and TCRdb holds only the in-frame ones, with some missing. The sample holds 200,000 to 300,000 clones, 65% to 90% seen once. The material sequenced was peripheral blood. The receptors come from a man in his forties who had recovered from COVID-19.

The chain has TRBV10-3 and TRBJ1-3, with D possibly matching TRBD1 (5 bases). The germline CDR1 and CDR2 sequences are ENHRY and SYGVKD. The length of the CDR3 is 16 residues. V lost 2 bases and J lost 7, with 18 bases in between. CDR3 amino acids: CAISEPGVTGGNTIYF. CDR3 bases: TGTGCCATCAGTGAGCCCGGTGTCACAGGTGGCAACACCATATATTTT.

The chain carries TRBV7-8 and TRBJ2-1; the match to TRBD2 covers 11 bases. CDR1 and CDR2 (germline): SGHVS, FQNEAQ. The CDR3 is 15 amino acids. Trimming took 1 base from V and 7 from J; bases not matched to a gene: 3. The CDR3 bases are TGTGCCAGCAGCTTAGGACTAGCGGGGCCAAATGAGCAGTTCTTC. It specifies CASSLGLAGPNEQFF.

The count of this clone is one. The chain joins TRBV11-3 to TRBJ1-2, with 10 bases matching TRBD1. V dropped 4 bases and J dropped 6; count of bases not matched to a gene: 5. The CDR3 has 14 residues. CDR1 is SGHNT, CDR2 YENEEA, per germline. The CDR3, as DNA: TGTGCCAGCAGCTCTGGGACAGGGGACCATGGCTACACCTTC. Protein: CASSSGTGDHGYTF.

This clone has at least ten counts. The V gene is TRBV12-3 or TRBV12-4, the J gene TRBJ1-2; D perhaps matches TRBD1 (5 bases). Between the trimmed V and J ends, which lost 7 bases and 4 bases, there was a span of 13 bases. This CDR3 is built from 13 residues. This chain's CDR3 is CASTRWGGYGYTF. Here the CDR3 DNA reads TGTGCCAGCACAAGATGGGGCGGCTATGGCTACACCTTC.

This chain links TRBV6-2 or TRBV6-3 with TRBJ1-4, with 7 bases matching TRBD1. CDR1 and CDR2 (germline): MNHEY, SVGEGT. The CDR3 loop spans 17 amino acids. With V trimmed by 5 bases and J by 0 bases, 9 bases remained unmatched. In DNA form, the CDR3 reads TGTGCCAGCAGTAAACGACAGGGAACATCAACTAATGAAAAACTGTTTTTT. This gives the protein CASSKRQGTSTNEKLFF.

The rearrangement links TRBV7-9 to TRBJ1-1; 11 positions agree with TRBD1. V lost 3 bases and J lost 1; bases outside the gene matches: 10. Per germline, CDR1 SEHNR and CDR2 FQNEAQ (reference sequence). CDR3 length equals 18 residues. CDR3 in DNA: TGTGCCAGCAGCTTTATCTGGACAGGGGGCTTAGAGAACACTGAAGCTTTCTTT. Residues: CASSFIWTGGLENTEAFF.

This chain joins TRBV7-2 and TRBJ2-1, with 10 positions matching TRBD2. The CDR3 consists of 13 residues. From germline, CDR1 is SGHTA and CDR2 FQGNSA. After removal of 1 base from V and 9 bases from J, the junction contained 0 bases not matched to a gene. The CDR3 bases are TGTGCCAGCAGCTTAGAGCGGGAGGGTGAGCAGTTCTTC. Translating it yields CASSLEREGEQFF.

The chain combines TRBV27 with TRBJ2-7; TRBD1 is a possible D gene (6 bases). Trimming cost V 4 bases and J 0 bases, with 16 bases left between them. The V gene's germline CDR1 is MNHEY and CDR2 SMNVEV (reference sequence). CDR3 length: 16 residues. CDR3: CASSSPTTGLSYEQYF. In DNA form, the CDR3 reads TGTGCCAGCAGTTCCCCAACGACAGGACTCTCCTACGAGCAGTACTTC.

The V gene is TRBV23-1, the J gene TRBJ2-3, with a possible D match to TRBD1 (5 bases). TRBV23-1 has ORF status, its function being uncertain. V lost 0 bases and J lost 2, with 18 bases in between. There are 18 residues in the CDR3. DNA of the CDR3: TGCGCCAGCAGTCAATCGCCCCAGGGCATTTTGGACACAGATACGCAGTATTTT. Amino acids: CASSQSPQGILDTDTQYF.

The gene calls are TRBV30 and TRBJ1-1; D call uncertain. There are 17 residues in the CDR3. CDR1 GTSNPN and CDR2 SVGIG come from the germline V gene (reference sequence). V was trimmed by 0 bases and J by 3 bases, leaving 20 bases between them. The CDR3 protein is CAWSVKGWRVGHTEAFF. CDR3 sequence (DNA): TGTGCCTGGAGTGTTAAGGGCTGGAGGGTCGGGCACACTGAAGCTTTCTTT.

This chain uses TRBV15 with TRBJ1-6; no clear D gene. V dropped 1 base and J dropped 7 bases, with 8 bases sitting between them. CDR3 length: 14 residues. In germline, CDR1 is LNHNV, CDR2 YYDKDF (reference sequence). The CDR3 DNA reads as TGTGCCACCAGCAGAGTACAGTTAAATTCACCCCTCCACTTT. Protein product: CATSRVQLNSPLHF. The whole variable domain, remainder taken from reference TRBV15 and TRBJ1-6, is DAMVIQNPRYQVTQFGKPVTLSCSQTLNHNVMYWYQQKSSQAPKLLFHYYDKDFNNEADTPDNFQSRRPNTSFCFLDIRSPGLGDTAMYLCATSRVQLNSPLHFGNGTRLTVT.

The chain is built from TRBV7-2 and TRBJ1-2, with a weak D call TRBD1 (6 bases). Germline V gene sequence: CDR1 SGHTA, CDR2 FQGNSA. Trimming stripped 3 bases from V and 0 bases from J, with 11 bases between. This CDR3 contains 15 residues. This CDR3 is CASSFYGTPNYGYTF. The CDR3 bases are TGTGCCAGCAGCTTTTACGGGACACCTAACTATGGCTACACCTTC.

This clone occurred once. The gene calls are TRBV7-8 and TRBJ2-5, with a possible D match to TRBD1 (7 bases). Germline-derived CDR1 and CDR2 are SGHVS and FQNEAQ. The CDR3 is 16 amino acids. Trimming removed 4 bases at V and 4 bases at J, with 19 bases between. The CDR3 here is CASSSSNRGGAETQYF. The CDR3 bases are TGTGCCAGCAGCTCGTCCAACAGGGGAGGTGCAGAGACCCAGTACTTC.

This chain uses TRBV7-2 with TRBJ2-2; no clear D gene. The CDR3 is made up of 14 amino acids. CDR1 and CDR2 from the germline V gene are SGHTA and FQGNSA. Trimming removed 7 bases at V and 3 bases at J, with 12 bases between. CDR3 loop: CASTLVFYTGELFF. The CDR3 DNA is TGTGCCAGCACCCTAGTTTTTTACACCGGGGAGCTGTTTTTT.

The chain couples TRBV4-2 to TRBJ2-3, with D possibly being TRBD1 (6 bases). The V and J ends lost 0 bases and 4 bases respectively, with 14 bases between them. Germline V gene lookup returns CDR1 LGHNA and CDR2 YNFKEQ. This CDR3 region has 16 residues. In DNA, the CDR3 is TGTGCCAGCAGCCAAGAAGTCGGGAAGGGGGCAGATACGCAGTATTTT. Encoded protein: CASSQEVGKGADTQYF.

This clone was observed a handful of times. The rearrangement links TRBV4-1 to TRBJ1-2; D gene uncertain. CDR1 is MGHRA and CDR2 is YSYEKL in the germline V gene. This CDR3 is 15 amino acids long. V lost 4 bases, J lost 4 bases, and 16 bases lay in between. The chain's CDR3 is CASSPRGEGLYGYTF. The CDR3, as DNA: TGCGCCAGCAGCCCACGGGGAGAGGGCCTCTATGGCTACACCTTC.

CDR3 bases: TGCAGCGTTGATTCCAGGGGAGAGACCCAGTACTTC. This sequence encodes CSVDSRGETQYF. This sequence joins TRBV29-1 and TRBJ2-5; D perhaps matches TRBD1 (6 bases). CDR1 SQVTM and CDR2 ANQGSEA come from the germline V gene. The V end was cut by 3 bases, the J end by 4 bases, with 9 bases between. The CDR3 is 12 residues long. Filled out from reference TRBV29-1 and TRBJ2-5, the complete variable domain reads SAVISQKPSRDICQRGTSLTIQCQVDSQVTMMFWYRQQPGQSLTLIATANQGSEATYESGFVIDKFPISRPNLTFSTLTVSNMSPEDSSIYLCSVDSRGETQYFGPGTRLLVL.

This chain connects TRBV6-5 to TRBJ1-2; 8 nucleotides match TRBD1. Per germline, CDR1 MNHEY and CDR2 SVGAGI. The CDR3 has 14 amino acids. The V segment lost 7 bases and the J segment 4 bases; nucleotides outside the gene matches: 8. CDR3 loop: CASTSGQGIYGYTF. In DNA form, the CDR3 reads TGTGCCAGCACCTCCGGACAGGGAATCTATGGCTACACCTTC.